This T cell receptor beta chain was sequenced during a study of technical replicates of blood from a handful of donors. The germline V gene encodes CDR1 LNHDA and CDR2 SQIVND (reference sequence). This CDR3 spans 15 amino acids. Trimming removed 6 bases from V and 8 bases from J, with 20 bases in between. Here immunoSEQ multiplex PCR was the method, and the copy in TCRdb shows in-frame clones only, minus some. The sample includes about 79,000 clones, 85% to 95% of them seen just once. Sequences were obtained from T cells isolated from PBMCs. V usage is TRBV19 and J usage is TRBJ1-3, with D tentatively TRBD1 (5 bases). The TCR was taken from a human donor in good health. The CDR3 region is CASRRRRGLGDTIYF. DNA of the CDR3: TGTGCCAGTAGAAGACGGCGGGGTCTAGGGGACACCATATATTTT.